This T cell receptor beta chain came from a study of T cells after yellow fever vaccination. The germline V gene encodes CDR1 MGHRA and CDR2 YSYEKL. The CDR3 spans 15 residues. Deletions cut 0 bases from V and 5 bases from J, with 11 bases between. Study-wide points: Subsequent to the booster, the majority of primary-vaccination clones reappeared (approximately 95% CD4, around 90% CD8).

TCRdb fed the 5' RACE reads into MiXCR, producing one record per CDR3 protein. This sample carries 300,000 or so distinct CDR3 sequences, 7% to 9% of them seen once, and the ten largest clones take about 16%. The table lists this clonotype with a few counts. What it recognizes is unknown. This specimen consisted of PBMCs, obtained around 45 days after the first yellow fever vaccination. The V and J genes are TRBV4-1 and TRBJ1-5; D is ambiguous. The TCR originated in a man younger than 35 who received the YFV17D yellow fever vaccine. The CDR3 sequence is CASSQDQQNDQPQHF. DNA of the CDR3: TGCGCCAGCAGCCAAGATCAGCAGAATGATCAGCCCCAGCATTTT.